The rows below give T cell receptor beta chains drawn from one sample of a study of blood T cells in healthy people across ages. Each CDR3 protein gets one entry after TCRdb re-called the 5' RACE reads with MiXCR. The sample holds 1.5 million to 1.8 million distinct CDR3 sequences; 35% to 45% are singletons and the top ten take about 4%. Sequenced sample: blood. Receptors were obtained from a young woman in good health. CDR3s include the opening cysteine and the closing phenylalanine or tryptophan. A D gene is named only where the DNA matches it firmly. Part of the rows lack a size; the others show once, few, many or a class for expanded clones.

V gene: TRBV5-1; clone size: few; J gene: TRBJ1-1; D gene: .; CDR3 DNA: TGCGCCAGCAGCTTGGATCGAACGGACCCTATGAACACTGAAGCTTTCTTT; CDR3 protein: CASSLDRTDPMNTEAFF
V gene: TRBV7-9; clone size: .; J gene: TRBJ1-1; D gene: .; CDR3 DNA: TGTGCCAGCAGCAGAAACAGGAACACTGAAGCTTTCTTT; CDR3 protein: CASSRNRNTEAFF
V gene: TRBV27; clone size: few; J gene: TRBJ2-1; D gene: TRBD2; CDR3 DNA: TGTGCCAGCAGCGCCGGGACTAGTTTAATAAGGCAGTTCTTC; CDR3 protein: CASSAGTSLIRQFF
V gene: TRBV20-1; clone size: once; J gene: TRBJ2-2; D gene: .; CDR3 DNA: TGCAGTGCTAGGGGGGAAAGAGTGGGCACCGGGGAGCTGTTTTTT; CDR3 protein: CSARGERVGTGELFF
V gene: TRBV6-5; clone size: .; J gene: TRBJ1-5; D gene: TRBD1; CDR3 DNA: TGTGCCAGCAGAACCGGGACAGGGAACCCCCAGCATTTT; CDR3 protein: CASRTGTGNPQHF
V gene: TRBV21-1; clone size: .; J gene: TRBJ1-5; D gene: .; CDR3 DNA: TGTGCCAGCAGCCCAATTCAGAAGACAGGGGCGGCAGGCGTAGGCAATCAGCCCCAGCATTTT; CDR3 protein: CASSPIQKTGAAGVGNQPQHF
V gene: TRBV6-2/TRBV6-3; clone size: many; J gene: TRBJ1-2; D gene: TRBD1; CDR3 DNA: TGTGCCAGCAGCAAAAGGACAGGGAGAGATGGCTACACCTTC; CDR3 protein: CASSKRTGRDGYTF
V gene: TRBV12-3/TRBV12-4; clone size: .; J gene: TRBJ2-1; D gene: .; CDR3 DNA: TGTGCCAGTCGTAGGGGGAGACCCCCCTACAATGAGCAGTTCTTC; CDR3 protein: CASRRGRPPYNEQFF
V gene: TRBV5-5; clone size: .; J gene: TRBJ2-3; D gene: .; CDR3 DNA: TGTGCCAGCACCTTGAGGCACAGGGCGGCAGATACGCAGTATTTT; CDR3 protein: CASTLRHRAADTQYF
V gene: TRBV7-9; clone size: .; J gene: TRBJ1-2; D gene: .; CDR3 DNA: TGTGCCAGCAGCTTACGGGACGGCTTCCCTTATGGCTACACCTTC; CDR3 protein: CASSLRDGFPYGYTF
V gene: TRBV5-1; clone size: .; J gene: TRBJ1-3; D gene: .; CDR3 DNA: TGCGCCAGCAGCCCTGGACCCCAAACAGGCGGAAACACCATATATTTT; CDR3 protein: CASSPGPQTGGNTIYF
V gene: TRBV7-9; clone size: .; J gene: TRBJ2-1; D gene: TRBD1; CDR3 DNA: TGTGCCAGCAGCCCGAACGGGGACAGGGGATTATACAATGAGCAGTTCTTC; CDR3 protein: CASSPNGDRGLYNEQFF
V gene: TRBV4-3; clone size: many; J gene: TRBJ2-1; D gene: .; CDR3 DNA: TGCGCCAGCAGCCAAGATGTACAGGGTTACAATGAGCAGTTCTTC; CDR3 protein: CASSQDVQGYNEQFF
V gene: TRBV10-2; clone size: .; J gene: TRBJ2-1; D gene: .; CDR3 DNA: TGCGCCAGCAGTGAGGGTGTCTCTACCTACAATGAGCAGTTCTTC; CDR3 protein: CASSEGVSTYNEQFF
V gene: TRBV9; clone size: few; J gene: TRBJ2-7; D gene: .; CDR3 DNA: TGTGCCAGCAGCGTAGCGGCGTTGAGTGGGCCCTACGAGCAGTACTTC; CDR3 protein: CASSVAALSGPYEQYF
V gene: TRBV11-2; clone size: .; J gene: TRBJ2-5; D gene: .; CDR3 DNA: TGTGCCAGCATATTCCAGGGGGGGGGTTCCCAAGAGACCCAGTACTTC; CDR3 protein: CASIFQGGGSQETQYF
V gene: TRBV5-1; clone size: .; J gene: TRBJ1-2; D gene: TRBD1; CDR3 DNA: TGCGCCAGCAGCATTGGGACAGGGGGAAATAACTATGGCTACACCTTC; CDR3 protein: CASSIGTGGNNYGYTF
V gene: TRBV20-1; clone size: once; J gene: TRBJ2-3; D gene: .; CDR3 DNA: TGCAGTACCGGCCGAACAGATACGCAGTATTTT; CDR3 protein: CSTGRTDTQYF
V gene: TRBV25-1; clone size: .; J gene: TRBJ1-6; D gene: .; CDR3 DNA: TGTGCCAGCAGAGGTCATTGGGTAAATTCACCCCTCCACTTT; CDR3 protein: CASRGHWVNSPLHF
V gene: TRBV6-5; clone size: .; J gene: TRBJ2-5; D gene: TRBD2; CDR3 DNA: TGTGCCAGCAGCCGGACTAGCCAGGCAGAGACCCAGTACTTC; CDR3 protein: CASSRTSQAETQYF
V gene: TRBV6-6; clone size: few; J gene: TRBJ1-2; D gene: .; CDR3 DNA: TGTGCCAGCCTACAATACAGAGGGGGCTACACCTTC; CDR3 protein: CASLQYRGGYTF
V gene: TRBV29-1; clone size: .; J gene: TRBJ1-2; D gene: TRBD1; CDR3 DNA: TGCAGCGGCGATACAGGGGGCATCTATGGCTACACCTTC; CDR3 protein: CSGDTGGIYGYTF
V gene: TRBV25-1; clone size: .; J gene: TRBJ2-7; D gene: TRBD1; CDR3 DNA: TGTGCCAGCAGTGAGGGGACAGAATACAATGAGCAGTACTTC; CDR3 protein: CASSEGTEYNEQYF
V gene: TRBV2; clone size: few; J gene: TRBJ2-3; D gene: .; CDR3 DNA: TGTGCCGCTCACTCGAGCCGGGAGAGCACAGATACGCAGTATTTT; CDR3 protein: CAAHSSRESTDTQYF
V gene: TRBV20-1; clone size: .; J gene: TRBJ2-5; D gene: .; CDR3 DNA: TGCAGTGCTAGAGATCGGCCAGGGGTAAGGGGGACCCAGTACTTC; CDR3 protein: CSARDRPGVRGTQYF
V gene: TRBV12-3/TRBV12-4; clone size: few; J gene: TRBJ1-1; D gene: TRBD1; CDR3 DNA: TGTGCCAGCAGTCCGGGACAGGGTTCTGTGGCTTTCTTT; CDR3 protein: CASSPGQGSVAFF
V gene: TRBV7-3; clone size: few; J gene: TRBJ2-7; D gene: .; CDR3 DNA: TGTGCCAGCAGCTTAACGCCCCTACCGGGCCTACAATACGAGCAGTACTTC; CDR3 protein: CASSLTPLPGLQYEQYF
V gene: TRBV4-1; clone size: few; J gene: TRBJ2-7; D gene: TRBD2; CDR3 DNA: TGCGCCAGCAGCCAAGTGCAACTAGCGGGGACCTACGAGCAGTACTTC; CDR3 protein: CASSQVQLAGTYEQYF
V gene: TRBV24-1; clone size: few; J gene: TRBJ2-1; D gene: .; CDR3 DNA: TGTGCCACCAGTGATTTGGGCAGGGGAGACAATGAGCAGTTCTTC; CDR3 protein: CATSDLGRGDNEQFF
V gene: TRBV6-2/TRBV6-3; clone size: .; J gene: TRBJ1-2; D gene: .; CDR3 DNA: TGTGCCAGCACCCATGGGGTCTTGCTTTCGGATGGCTACACCTTC; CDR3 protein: CASTHGVLLSDGYTF
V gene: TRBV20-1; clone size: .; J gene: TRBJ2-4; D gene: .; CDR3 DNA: TGCAGTGCTAGGGGGCCCTTTCAAGGAGGCATTCAGTACTTC; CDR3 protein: CSARGPFQGGIQYF
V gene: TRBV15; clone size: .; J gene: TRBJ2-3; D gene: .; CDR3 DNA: TGTGCCACCAGCATAGGAGCGACTAGCACAGATACGCAGTATTTT; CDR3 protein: CATSIGATSTDTQYF
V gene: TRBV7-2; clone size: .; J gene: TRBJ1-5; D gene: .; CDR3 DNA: TGTGCCAGCAGCTTAAGGGGGGGGGCAGGGAGTCAGCCCCAGCATTTT; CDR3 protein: CASSLRGGAGSQPQHF
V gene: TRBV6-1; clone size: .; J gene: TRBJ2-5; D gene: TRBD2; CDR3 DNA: TGTGCCAGCAGTGATAGCGGGAGGGTCCAAGAGACCCAGTACTTC; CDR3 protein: CASSDSGRVQETQYF
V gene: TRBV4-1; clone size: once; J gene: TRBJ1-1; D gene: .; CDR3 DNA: TGCGCCAGCAGCCAAACTCCGGGGTTGAACACTGAAGCTTTCTTT; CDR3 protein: CASSQTPGLNTEAFF
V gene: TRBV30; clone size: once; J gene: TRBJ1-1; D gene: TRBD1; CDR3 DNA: TGTGCCTGGAGGCTACAGGGGGCCGGCACTGAAGCTTTCTTT; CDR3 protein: CAWRLQGAGTEAFF
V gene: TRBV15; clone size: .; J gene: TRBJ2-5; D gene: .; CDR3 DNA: TGTGCCACCAGCCGAGCCCCGGGAAAAGAGACCCAGTACTTC; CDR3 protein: CATSRAPGKETQYF
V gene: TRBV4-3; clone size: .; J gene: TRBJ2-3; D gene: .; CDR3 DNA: TGCACCAGCAGCCAAGTTTTTGTAGCAGGAGGGCGAGATACGCAGTATTTT; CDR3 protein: CTSSQVFVAGGRDTQYF
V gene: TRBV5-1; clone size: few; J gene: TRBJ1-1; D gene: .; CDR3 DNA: TGCGCCAGCAGCTACTCCCCCGGGGCTAAAACTGAAGCTTTCTTT; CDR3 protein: CASSYSPGAKTEAFF
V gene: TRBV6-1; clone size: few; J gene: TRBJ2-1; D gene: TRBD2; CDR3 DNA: TGTGCCAGCAGTGATCAAACACCGGGACTAGCGGGTTACAATGAGCAGTTCTTC; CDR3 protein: CASSDQTPGLAGYNEQFF
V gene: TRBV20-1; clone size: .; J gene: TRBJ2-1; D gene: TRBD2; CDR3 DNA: TGCAGTGCGAGACTAGCGGGGGGGCGGAGTGAGCAGTTCTTC; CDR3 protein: CSARLAGGRSEQFF
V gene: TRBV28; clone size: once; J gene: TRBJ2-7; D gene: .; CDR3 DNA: TGTGCCAGCAGTGTATCTGGGTACTACGAGCAGTACTTC; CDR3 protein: CASSVSGYYEQYF
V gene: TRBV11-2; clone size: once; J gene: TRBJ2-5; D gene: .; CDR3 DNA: TGTGCCAGCAGCGCATACAGAGAAGGAGTGGAGACCCAGTACTTC; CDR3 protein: CASSAYREGVETQYF
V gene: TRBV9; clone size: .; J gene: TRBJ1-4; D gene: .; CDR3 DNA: TGTGCCAGCAGCGAGAGGGCCCCCGAGGGCTTAAATGAAAAACTGTTTTTT; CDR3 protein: CASSERAPEGLNEKLFF